This TCR beta chain was documented in a study of vaccination effects on CD4 cells after COVID-19. Study details: It was a median of 72 days after the second dose that post-vaccine samples were obtained.

Some clones are missing from TCRdb's copy, which holds only in-frame ones; the method was immunoSEQ multiplex PCR. The table includes more than 20,000 clones, approximately 70% detected once. Antigen-specific CD4+ T cell clonotypes were called by their expansion after viral peptide-pool culture in ViraFEST. On day 10 of culture, CD4+ T cells were separated out. All study participants received two doses of BNT162b2 or mRNA-1273 vaccine. This clone was detected once. The target antigen is unknown. The CDR3 has 14 residues. The V end lost 2 bases, the J end lost 3 bases, and 13 bases lay between the germline ends. Per the germline V gene, CDR1 is GTSNPN and CDR2 is SVGIG (reference sequence).

The receptor was derived from a human donor who received a COVID-19 vaccine. The chain carries TRBV30 and TRBJ1-2, with D perhaps TRBD1 (5 bases). The sequencing used CD4+ T cells from PBMCs cultured with HCoV-NL63 spike peptides, collected after COVID-19 vaccination. The CDR3 is CAWSRGAGYYGYTF. The CDR3 nucleotides read TGTGCCTGGAGTCGAGGGGCTGGATACTATGGCTACACCTTC.